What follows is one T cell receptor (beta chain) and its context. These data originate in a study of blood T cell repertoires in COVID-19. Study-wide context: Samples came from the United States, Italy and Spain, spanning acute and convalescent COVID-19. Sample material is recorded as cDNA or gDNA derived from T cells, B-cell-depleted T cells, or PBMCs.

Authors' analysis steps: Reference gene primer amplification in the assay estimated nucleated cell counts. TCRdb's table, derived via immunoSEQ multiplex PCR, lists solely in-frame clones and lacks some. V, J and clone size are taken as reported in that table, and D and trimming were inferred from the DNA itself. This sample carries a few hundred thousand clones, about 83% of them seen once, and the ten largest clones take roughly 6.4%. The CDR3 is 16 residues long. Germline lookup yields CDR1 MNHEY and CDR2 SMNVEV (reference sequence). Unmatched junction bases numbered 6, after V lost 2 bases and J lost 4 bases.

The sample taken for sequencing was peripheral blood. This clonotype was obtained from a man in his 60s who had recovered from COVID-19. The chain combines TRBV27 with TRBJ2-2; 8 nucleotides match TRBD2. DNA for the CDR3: TGTGCCAGCAGTTTACTACCGGGACTAGGCACCGGGGAGCTGTTTTTT. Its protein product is CASSLLPGLGTGELFF.